The clone carrying this T cell receptor beta chain was detected a few times. Antigen: not known. This entry belongs to a study of shared clonotypes between healthy human individuals. Study-wide points: Around 5.4% of naive CD4 clonotypes were common to several donors. Estimated clonotype richness was generally higher in naive than memory subsets.

Here immunoSEQ multiplex PCR was the method, and the copy in TCRdb shows in-frame clones only, minus some. The sample has about 2.4 million clones, approximately 93% seen once. Caucasian adults living in Nashville, Tennessee, provided all samples. This TCR derives from a man aged 18 to 30 in good health. Some clones in this sample may be carry-over from other donors' samples. The sequencing sample was made of naive CD4+ T cells from PBMCs. The subset here: CD45RA+ positively selected.

The CDR3 nucleotides read TGTGCCTGGGGCAGCCCCGGGGCAGCTTTCTTT. This translates into CAWGSPGAAFF. The chain employs TRBV30 and TRBJ1-1; possible D gene TRBD1, 5 bases. V was clipped by 5 bases and J by 10 bases, with 14 bases between them. The CDR3 covers 11 residues. CDR1 and CDR2 from the germline V gene are GTSNPN and SVGIG (reference sequence).